The 28 T cell receptor beta chains below were found in one sample sequenced in a study of technical replicates of blood from four donors. The repertoire was sequenced with immunoSEQ multiplex PCR; TCRdb's copy has only in-frame clones and lacks some. The table lists some 99,000 clones, roughly 96% of them singletons. Specimen: T cells isolated from PBMCs. The receptors here all came from a human donor in good health.

This chain uses TRBV7-9 with TRBJ2-1, with D possibly TRBD2 on 5 matching bases. There are 14 residues in the CDR3. Germline-derived CDR1 and CDR2 are SEHNR and FQNEAQ (reference sequence). Trimming stripped 1 base from V and 8 bases from J, with 12 bases between. CDR3 sequence reads: CASSLVGVGYEQFF. The CDR3 nucleotides are TGTGCCAGCAGCTTAGTCGGGGTGGGATATGAGCAGTTCTTC.

This chain connects TRBV9 to TRBJ1-2, with D tentatively TRBD1 (5 bases). The germline V and J ends were trimmed by 4 bases and 3 bases, with 7 bases remaining between them. Germline values: CDR1 SGDLS, CDR2 YYNGEE. The CDR3 is 12 amino acids. CDR3 bases: TGTGCCAGCAGCACCAGGGACTATGGCTACACCTTC. It specifies CASSTRDYGYTF.

This clone was counted only a few times. The chain combines TRBV10-3 with TRBJ2-1; D might be TRBD1 (5 bases). There are 12 residues in the CDR3. Germline values: CDR1 ENHRY, CDR2 SYGVKD. The V end was cut by 0 bases, the J end by 12 bases, with 9 bases between. The CDR3 DNA reads as TGTGCCATCAGTGAGTCACAGGTGTGGCAGTTCTTC. Translating gives CAISESQVWQFF.

The chain couples TRBV29-1 to TRBJ2-2; D possibly corresponds to TRBD1 (6 bases). The CDR3 is made up of 12 amino acids. Trimming took 5 bases from V and 6 from J, leaving 10 bases between them. Germline V gene data show CDR1 as SQVTM and CDR2 as ANQGSEA. CDR3 residues: CSVRTDPGELFF. In DNA form, the CDR3 reads TGCAGCGTTAGGACAGACCCCGGGGAGCTGTTTTTT.

This sequence joins TRBV5-4 and TRBJ1-3, with 7 nucleotides matching TRBD1. Germline V gives CDR1 SGHNT, CDR2 YYREEE (reference sequence). Losses at the gene ends were 4 bases for V and 4 bases for J; bases not matched to a gene: 11. The CDR3 contains 16 residues. As DNA, the CDR3 is TGTGCCAGCAGCGTGGACAACAGGGGCTCCGGAAACACCATATATTTT. It yields the protein CASSVDNRGSGNTIYF.

J is TRBJ2-2 and V is TRBV7-6; 8 bases fit TRBD1. J was trimmed by 5 bases and V by 4 bases; bases with no gene match: 12. Germline V CDR1 and CDR2: SGHVS, FNYEAQ. This CDR3 has 17 amino acids. Written as DNA, the CDR3 is TGTGCCAGCAGCTATAATGTCAGGGGGCGAAGGACCGGGGAGCTGTTTTTT. It specifies CASSYNVRGRRTGELFF.

The chain recombines TRBV7-9 with TRBJ2-1; the D gene is possibly TRBD2 (6 bases). This CDR3 spans 15 amino acids. Germline CDR1 SEHNR, CDR2 FQNEAQ (reference sequence). With 8 bases removed from V and 6 bases from J, the gap between germline ends came to 20 bases. CDR3 DNA sequence: TGTGCCAGCGTCCCGGAGGGCGGCGGCCCCAATGAGCAGTTCTTC. Amino acids: CASVPEGGGPNEQFF.

This sequence joins TRBV7-9 and TRBJ1-4, with TRBD1 matching over 10 bases. After removal of 6 bases from V and 7 bases from J, the junction contained 5 bases not matched to a gene. This CDR3 contains 14 residues. CDR1 is SEHNR, CDR2 FQNEAQ, per germline (reference sequence). In DNA form, the CDR3 reads TGTGCCAGCAGTTTGACAGGGGGCTTTGAAAAACTGTTTTTT. Amino acid sequence: CASSLTGGFEKLFF.

Only one count was recorded for this clone. The chain has TRBV28 and TRBJ2-7; D perhaps matches TRBD2 (5 bases). CDR1 MDHEN and CDR2 SYDVKM come from the germline V gene. V was pared by 3 bases and J by 1 base, with 10 bases between. This CDR3 has 14 residues. Here the CDR3 reads CASSLRRGSYEQYF. The CDR3 nucleotides read TGTGCCAGCAGTTTGCGGCGCGGGTCCTACGAGCAGTACTTC.

The chain uses TRBV5-1 and TRBJ1-5; D is ambiguous. V lost 0 bases to trimming and J lost 6 bases, with 13 bases between them. The CDR3 has 15 residues. The germline CDR1 and CDR2 sequences are SGHRS and YFSETQ. In DNA form, the CDR3 reads TGCGCCAGCAGCTTGGCCCCGATGACGGGTCAGCCCCAGCATTTT. It codes for CASSLAPMTGQPQHF.

The V and J genes are TRBV4-2 and TRBJ2-3; 7 nucleotides match TRBD2. Germline V lookup: CDR1 LGHNA, CDR2 YNFKEQ. Losses at the gene ends were 6 bases for V and 3 bases for J; bases not matched to a gene: 6. This CDR3 has 14 residues. The CDR3 DNA reads TGTGCCAGCAGTTCGGCGGGGGTGACAGATACGCAGTATTTT. Its translation: CASSSAGVTDTQYF.

The chain combines TRBV5-4 with TRBJ2-3; D gene uncertain. CDR1 and CDR2 (germline): SGHNT, YYREEE (reference sequence). The V gene lost 0 bases and the J gene lost 1 base, with 9 bases spanning the gap. The CDR3 length is 15 residues. The CDR3 reads CASSLAQTRTDTQYF. CDR3 DNA: TGTGCCAGCAGCTTGGCACAGACCCGCACAGATACGCAGTATTTT.

This clone was detected only once. The chain employs TRBV11-2 and TRBJ2-5; tentatively, D is TRBD2 (5 bases). Germline loops: CDR1 SGHAT, CDR2 FQNNGV. V was pared by 6 bases and J by 4 bases, with 12 bases between. The CDR3 loop spans 13 amino acids. CDR3: CASSSEGLETQYF. In nucleotides, the CDR3 is TGTGCCAGCAGTTCTGAGGGTTTAGAGACCCAGTACTTC.

The chain uses TRBV19 and TRBJ1-6, with a weak D call TRBD1 (5 bases). V lost 0 bases and J 10 bases, leaving 10 bases between the germline ends. In germline, CDR1 is LNHDA, CDR2 SQIVND (reference sequence). The CDR3 is 14 amino acids. CDR3 coding DNA: TGTGCCAGTAGTATAGATCCGGGGGGATCACCCCTCCACTTT. It encodes CASSIDPGGSPLHF. Combining the CDR3 with reference TRBV19 and TRBJ1-6 gives the whole variable domain DGGITQSPKYLFRKEGQNVTLSCEQNLNHDAMYWYRQDPGQGLRLIYYSQIVNDFQKGDIAEGYSVSREKKESFPLTVTSAQKNPTAFYLCASSIDPGGSPLHFGNGTRLTVT.

This chain's CDR3 is CASSPPWSGSYEQYF. The CDR3 DNA sequence: TGTGCCAGCAGTCCGCCTTGGTCGGGCTCCTACGAGCAGTACTTC. This chain uses TRBV28 with TRBJ2-7; D remains ambiguous. This CDR3 comprises 15 residues. The germline V gene encodes CDR1 MDHEN and CDR2 SYDVKM. V was pared by 5 bases and J by 0 bases, with 14 bases between.

The chain is built from TRBV27 and TRBJ1-1, with D perhaps matching TRBD1 (6 bases). The CDR3 sequence is 12 residues long. CDR1 and CDR2 from the germline V gene are MNHEY and SMNVEV (reference sequence). V lost 5 bases, J lost 4 bases, and 8 bases lay in between. The CDR3 reads CASSNRVTEAFF. The CDR3 DNA follows: TGTGCCAGCAGTAACAGGGTCACTGAAGCTTTCTTT.

The V gene is TRBV7-9, the J gene TRBJ1-1, with no clear D. The CDR3 spans 14 residues. From germline, CDR1 is SEHNR and CDR2 FQNEAQ (reference sequence). V gave up 1 base and J gave up 1 base, with 7 bases separating them. Here the CDR3 DNA reads TGTGCCAGCAGCTTAGACGGGTGGAACACTGAAGCTTTCTTT. It is translated as CASSLDGWNTEAFF.

V usage is TRBV7-4 and J usage is TRBJ2-5; 7 positions agree with TRBD1. The length of the CDR3 is 17 residues. The V segment lost 2 bases and the J segment 7 bases; nucleotides outside the gene matches: 16. The germline V gene has CDR1 SGHVT and CDR2 SQSDAQ. This chain's CDR3 is CASSLLPGQCRRVTQYF. The DNA for the CDR3 is TGTGCCAGCAGCTTATTACCGGGACAGTGCCGCCGGGTGACCCAGTACTTC.

J is TRBJ2-1 and V is TRBV7-9, with TRBD2 as a possible D gene (6 bases). V was shortened by 4 bases and J by 9 bases, with 13 bases between the two germline ends. The V gene's germline CDR1 is SEHNR and CDR2 FQNEAQ (reference sequence). The CDR3 length is 13 residues. In DNA, the CDR3 is TGTGCCAGCAGCTCCCCGGGGAGGTTTGAGCAGTTCTTC. Its protein product is CASSSPGRFEQFF.

This rearrangement joins TRBV28 to TRBJ2-2, with 7 bases that match TRBD2. The CDR3 is 15 amino acids. The germline CDR1 and CDR2 sequences are MDHEN and SYDVKM. V shed 4 bases and J 4 bases; nucleotides not matched to a gene: 6. CDR3 DNA: TGTGCCAGCAGTTCGGGGGGAGAGGGCACCGGGGAGCTGTTTTTT. It specifies CASSSGGEGTGELFF.

This chain links TRBV10-3 with TRBJ1-1; 8 positions match TRBD1. The CDR3 is 12 amino acids. Germline lookup yields CDR1 ENHRY and CDR2 SYGVKD. Unmatched junction bases numbered 0, after V lost 4 bases and J lost 5 bases. CDR3 DNA: TGTGCCATCAGTGGGGACAGGACTGAAGCTTTCTTT. Translated: CAISGDRTEAFF.

V usage is TRBV13 and J usage is TRBJ2-1; 14 bases are shared with TRBD2. The germline gives CDR1 PRHDT, CDR2 FYEKMQ (reference sequence). CDR3 length: 16 residues. After removal of 5 bases from V and 3 bases from J, the junction contained 3 bases not matched to a gene. Here the CDR3 reads CASSGTSGGNYNEQFF. The CDR3 DNA reads as TGTGCCAGCAGCGGGACTAGCGGGGGTAACTACAATGAGCAGTTCTTC.

The CDR3 DNA sequence: TGTGCCAGCAGCTTCCCACCGGGACAGGGCCTGGAGACCCAGTACTTC. Protein sequence: CASSFPPGQGLETQYF. V gene TRBV7-6 combines with J gene TRBJ2-5; 9 bases fit TRBD1. Per the germline V gene, CDR1 is SGHVS and CDR2 is FNYEAQ. The junction had 10 bases not matched to a gene; V was cut back by 3 bases and J by 5 bases. This CDR3 comprises 16 residues.

The CDR3 coding sequence is TGTGCCACCAGCAGAGAACGGGACACTGAAGCTTTCTTT. Its protein is CATSRERDTEAFF. This chain connects TRBV15 to TRBJ1-1; no firm D call. This CDR3 region has 13 residues. CDR1 is LNHNV, CDR2 YYDKDF, per germline (reference sequence). The V and J ends lost 0 bases and 3 bases respectively, with 5 bases between them.

This chain links TRBV4-2 with TRBJ2-1; TRBD2 aligns across 7 bases. The CDR3 is 17 residues long. Germline V lookup: CDR1 LGHNA, CDR2 YNFKEQ. Trimming at V came to 4 bases and at J to 4 bases, leaving 13 bases not matched to a gene. The CDR3 DNA follows: TGTGCCAGCAGCCGGGAGGGGCGTCCCGGGGCATACAATGAGCAGTTCTTC. Translated: CASSREGRPGAYNEQFF.

This clone was counted once. The chain employs TRBV28 and TRBJ2-1; a possible D gene is TRBD1 (5 bases). The CDR3 totals 13 residues. Trimming pared 6 bases from V and 9 bases from J, leaving 15 bases between. CDR1 and CDR2 from the germline V gene are MDHEN and SYDVKM. The CDR3 loop is CASRQTPGIEQFF. CDR3 DNA: TGTGCCAGCAGACAAACCCCAGGGATTGAGCAGTTCTTC.

The rearrangement links TRBV4-1 to TRBJ1-3, with D unresolved. V was trimmed by 4 bases and J by 4 bases, leaving 14 bases between them. Per germline, CDR1 MGHRA and CDR2 YSYEKL. The CDR3 runs 15 residues. The DNA of the CDR3 is TGCGCCAGCAGCCGCGGGGAGGGATTAGGAAACACCATATATTTT. This translates into CASSRGEGLGNTIYF.

This clone came up a few times. The chain combines TRBV5-4 with TRBJ1-1; 7 nucleotides match TRBD1. The ends lost 4 bases at V and 1 base at J; junction bases unmatched: 7. The CDR3 length is 15 residues. Germline-derived CDR1 and CDR2 are SGHNT and YYREEE (reference sequence). The DNA of the CDR3 is TGTGCCAGCAGCCCGGGACAGTTGAGGAACACTGAAGCTTTCTTT. The encoded protein is CASSPGQLRNTEAFF. The full variable domain, its missing parts supplied by reference TRBV5-4 and TRBJ1-1, is ETGVTQSPTHLIKTRGQQVTLRCSSQSGHNTVSWYQQALGQGPQFIFQYYREEENGRGNFPPRFSGLQFPNYSSELNVNALELDDSALYLCASSPGQLRNTEAFFGQGTRLTVV.